This TCR beta chain was documented in a study of T cells in Graves' hyperthyroidism and ophthalmopathy. The CDR3 regions of TCR beta were amplified from RNA transcripts. Initially, a first-round RT-PCR of the TCR CDR3 employed the HTBI primer set. One entry per CDR3 protein results from TCRdb running MiXCR on the multiplex PCR reads. Among fewer than 900,000 distinct CDR3 sequences listed, 16% were seen once. Graves' hyperthyroidism qualified as stable when ophthalmopathy did not progress within 18 months. This clonotype was observed many times. Trimming left V 1 base short and J 6 bases short, with 10 bases between. Germline-derived CDR1 and CDR2 are GTSNPN and SVGIG (reference sequence). The CDR3 is 12 residues long.

Sequencing used blood. The rearrangement joins TRBV30 to TRBJ2-7; a possible D gene is TRBD2 (6 bases). The TCR comes from a man between 18 and 35 years old with Graves' hyperthyroidism. This CDR3 reads CAWSGSGGEQYF. DNA for the CDR3: TGTGCCTGGAGTGGGTCCGGGGGCGAGCAGTACTTC. Full variable domain (remainder filled in from reference TRBV30 and TRBJ2-7): SQTIHQWPATLVQPVGSPLSLECTVEGTSNPNLYWYRQAAGRGLQLLFYSVGIGQISSEVPQNLSASRPQDRQFILSSKKLLLSDSGFYLCAWSGSGGEQYFGPGTRLTVT.